The source of this T cell receptor beta chain is a study of cytomegalovirus exposure and HLA in healthy donors. As to this clone: The antigen is undetermined.

Study-wide findings and caveats: The study designated 164 TCR beta chains cytomegalovirus-associated. Differences between HLA loci emerged in a later analysis of TCR association rates, with DRB1 most and HLA-C fewest.

Germline V gene data show CDR1 as MNHEY and CDR2 as SMNVEV (reference sequence). V gave up 7 bases and J gave up 8 bases; unmatched junction bases: 8. The CDR3 sequence is 13 residues long. PCR used 60 Vbeta primers and 13 Jbeta primers. The repertoire was sequenced with immunoSEQ multiplex PCR; TCRdb's copy has only in-frame clones and lacks some. The sample records about 190,000 clones, around 82% being singletons. Material for sequencing was PBMCs. The source of this sequence is a boy aged 5-17 years in good health and CMV-seronegative. The V call is TRBV27, the J call TRBJ2-1; TRBD2 agrees at 7 bases. The CDR3 DNA follows: TGTGCCAGCATCCCGGGAGGAAGGGATGAGCAGTTCTTC. Protein: CASIPGGRDEQFF.